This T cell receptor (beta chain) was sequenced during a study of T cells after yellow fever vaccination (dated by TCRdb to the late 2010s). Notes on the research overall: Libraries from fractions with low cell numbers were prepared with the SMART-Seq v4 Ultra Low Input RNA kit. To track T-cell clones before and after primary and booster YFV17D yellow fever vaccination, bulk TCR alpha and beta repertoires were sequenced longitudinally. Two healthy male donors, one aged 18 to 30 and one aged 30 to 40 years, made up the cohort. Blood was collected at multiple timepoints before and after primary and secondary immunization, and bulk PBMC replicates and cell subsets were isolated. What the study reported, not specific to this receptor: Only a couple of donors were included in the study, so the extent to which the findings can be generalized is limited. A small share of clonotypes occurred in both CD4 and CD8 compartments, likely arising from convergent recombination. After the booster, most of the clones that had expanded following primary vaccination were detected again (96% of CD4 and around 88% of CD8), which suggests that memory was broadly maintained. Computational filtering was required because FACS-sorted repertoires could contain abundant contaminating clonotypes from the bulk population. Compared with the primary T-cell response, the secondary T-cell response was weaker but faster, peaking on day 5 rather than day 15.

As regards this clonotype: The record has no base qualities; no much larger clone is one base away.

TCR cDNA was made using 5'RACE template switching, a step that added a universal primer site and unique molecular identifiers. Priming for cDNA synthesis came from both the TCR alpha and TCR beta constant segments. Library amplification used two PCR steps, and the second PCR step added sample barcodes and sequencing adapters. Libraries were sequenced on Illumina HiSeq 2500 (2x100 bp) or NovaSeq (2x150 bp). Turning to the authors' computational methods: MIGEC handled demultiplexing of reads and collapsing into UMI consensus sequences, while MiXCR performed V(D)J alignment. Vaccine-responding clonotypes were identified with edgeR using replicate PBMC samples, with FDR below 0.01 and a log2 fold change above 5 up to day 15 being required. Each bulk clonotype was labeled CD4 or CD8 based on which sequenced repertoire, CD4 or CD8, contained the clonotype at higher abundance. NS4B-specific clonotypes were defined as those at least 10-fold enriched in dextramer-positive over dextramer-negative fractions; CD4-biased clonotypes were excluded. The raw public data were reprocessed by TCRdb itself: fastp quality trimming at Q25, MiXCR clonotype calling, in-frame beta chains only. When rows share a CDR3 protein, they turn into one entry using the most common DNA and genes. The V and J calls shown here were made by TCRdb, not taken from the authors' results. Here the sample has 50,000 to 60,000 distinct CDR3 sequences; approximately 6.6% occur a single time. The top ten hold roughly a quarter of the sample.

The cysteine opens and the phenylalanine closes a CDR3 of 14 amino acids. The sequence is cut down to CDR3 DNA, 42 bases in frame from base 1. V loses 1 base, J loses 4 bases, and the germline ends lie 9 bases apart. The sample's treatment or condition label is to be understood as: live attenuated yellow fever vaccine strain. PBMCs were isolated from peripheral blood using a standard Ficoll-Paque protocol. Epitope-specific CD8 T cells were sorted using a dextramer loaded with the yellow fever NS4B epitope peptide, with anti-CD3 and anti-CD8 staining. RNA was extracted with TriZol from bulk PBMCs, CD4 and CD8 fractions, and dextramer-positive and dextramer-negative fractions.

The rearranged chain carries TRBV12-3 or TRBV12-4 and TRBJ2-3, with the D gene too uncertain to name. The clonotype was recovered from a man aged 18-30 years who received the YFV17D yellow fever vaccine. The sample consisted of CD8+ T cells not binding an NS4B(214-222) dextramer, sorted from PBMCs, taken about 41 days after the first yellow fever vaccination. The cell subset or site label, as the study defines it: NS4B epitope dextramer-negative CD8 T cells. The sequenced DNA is TGTGCCAGCAGTTTAGGCAGAAAGGCAGATACGCAGTATTTT. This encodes CASSLGRKADTQYF.